The subject of this entry is one T cell receptor (beta chain). The antigen remains unidentified. In germline, CDR1 is SGHVS, CDR2 FQNEAQ. The CDR3 consists of 16 residues. V lost 1 base and J lost 8; bases outside the gene matches: 7. The authors loaded roughly 200 ng DNA, some 32,000 T cell genomes, into sorted-subset replicate PCRs. Sequencing was performed with immunoSEQ multiplex PCR; in TCRdb, only in-frame clones are kept and a portion is missing. The sample consists of 2,500,000 or so clones, around nine tenths of them appearing once. The data were taken from a study of shared clonotypes between healthy human individuals. Study observations and caveats: Despite large depth, sorted-subset datasets appeared incompletely sequenced. There were few donors, and this limited the genetic and exposure-history diversity represented.

The TCR originated in a man aged 18-30 years in good health. V and J are TRBV7-8 and TRBJ2-1; TRBD2 aligns across 11 bases. The sequencing input was naive CD4+ T cells sorted from blood. Subset in this sample: CD45RA+ positively selected. The CDR3 sequence is CASSLGWLAGGHEQFF. CDR3 bases: TGTGCCAGCAGCTTAGGTTGGCTAGCGGGGGGACATGAGCAGTTCTTC. The full variable domain, completed using reference TRBV7-8 and TRBJ2-1, is GAGVSQSPRYKVAKRGQDVALRCDPISGHVSLFWYQQALGQGPEFLTYFQNEAQLDKSGLPSDRFFAERPEGSVSTLKIQRTQQEDSAVYLCASSLGWLAGGHEQFFGPGTRLTVL.